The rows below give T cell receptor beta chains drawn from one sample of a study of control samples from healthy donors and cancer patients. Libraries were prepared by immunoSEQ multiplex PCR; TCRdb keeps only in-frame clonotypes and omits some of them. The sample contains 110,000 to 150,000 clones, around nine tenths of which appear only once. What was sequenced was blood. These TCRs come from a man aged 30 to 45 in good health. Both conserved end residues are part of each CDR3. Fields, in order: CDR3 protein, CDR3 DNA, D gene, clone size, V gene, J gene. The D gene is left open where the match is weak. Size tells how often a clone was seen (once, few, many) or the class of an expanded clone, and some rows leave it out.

cdr3_aa: CARGTGGEQYF
cdr3_nt: TGTGCCAGGGGGACAGGCGGCGAGCAGTACTTC
d_call: TRBD1
clone_size: once
v_call: TRBV19
j_call: TRBJ2-7

cdr3_aa: CASSTTARGGEKLFF
cdr3_nt: TGTGCCAGTAGTACCACCGCCCGGGGGGGCGAAAAACTGTTTTTT
d_call: .
clone_size: once
v_call: TRBV19
j_call: TRBJ1-4

cdr3_aa: CASSHGAGTGSYEQYF
cdr3_nt: TGCGCCAGCAGCCATGGCGCCGGGACAGGGTCCTACGAGCAGTACTTC
d_call: TRBD1
clone_size: .
v_call: TRBV4-3
j_call: TRBJ2-7

cdr3_aa: CASSTSSGGAFGEQYF
cdr3_nt: TGTGCCAGCAGCACTTCCAGTGGGGGGGCGTTTGGCGAGCAGTACTTC
d_call: .
clone_size: .
v_call: TRBV9
j_call: TRBJ2-7

cdr3_aa: CAISDPTSGPQYF
cdr3_nt: TGTGCCATCAGTGATCCGACTAGCGGTCCCCAGTACTTC
d_call: TRBD2
clone_size: .
v_call: TRBV10-3
j_call: TRBJ2-7

cdr3_aa: CASSLPGQGNTIYF
cdr3_nt: TGTGCCAGCAGCTTACCGGGACAAGGAAACACCATATATTTT
d_call: .
clone_size: .
v_call: TRBV7-2
j_call: TRBJ1-3

cdr3_aa: CASSALRVANEKLFF
cdr3_nt: TGTGCCAGTAGTGCCCTCAGGGTGGCTAATGAAAAACTGTTTTTT
d_call: .
clone_size: .
v_call: TRBV19
j_call: TRBJ1-4

cdr3_aa: CASSPLGRSYEQYF
cdr3_nt: TGCGCCAGCAGCCCCCTGGGCAGGTCCTACGAGCAGTACTTC
d_call: .
clone_size: .
v_call: TRBV4-1
j_call: TRBJ2-7

cdr3_aa: CASSQDPTGPNSGNTIYF
cdr3_nt: TGCGCCAGCAGCCAAGATCCGACAGGACCAAACTCTGGAAACACCATATATTTT
d_call: .
clone_size: .
v_call: TRBV4-3
j_call: TRBJ1-3

cdr3_aa: CASTGEGAYETQYF
cdr3_nt: TGTGCCAGCACCGGGGAGGGGGCATATGAGACCCAGTACTTC
d_call: .
clone_size: .
v_call: TRBV2
j_call: TRBJ2-5

cdr3_aa: CASSEARRDNSPLHF
cdr3_nt: TGTGCCAGCAGTGAAGCCCGCAGGGATAATTCACCCCTCCACTTT
d_call: .
clone_size: .
v_call: TRBV2
j_call: TRBJ1-6

cdr3_aa: CASSLVGLPTDTQYF
cdr3_nt: TGTGCCAGCAGCTTGGTGGGTCTTCCCACAGATACGCAGTATTTT
d_call: .
clone_size: .
v_call: TRBV5-6
j_call: TRBJ2-3

cdr3_aa: CASSLAGPREKLFF
cdr3_nt: TGTGCCAGCAGCTTAGCCGGGCCACGTGAAAAACTGTTTTTT
d_call: .
clone_size: .
v_call: TRBV7-2
j_call: TRBJ1-4

cdr3_aa: CASSTADRTYGYTF
cdr3_nt: TGTGCCAGCAGCACGGCCGACAGGACTTATGGCTACACCTTC
d_call: .
clone_size: .
v_call: TRBV5-6
j_call: TRBJ1-2

cdr3_aa: CASSPFQVVHTGELFF
cdr3_nt: TGTGCCAGCAGCCCATTCCAAGTTGTGCACACCGGGGAGCTGTTTTTT
d_call: .
clone_size: .
v_call: TRBV11-2
j_call: TRBJ2-2

cdr3_aa: CASSFEMNTEAFF
cdr3_nt: TGTGCCAGCAGCTTCGAAATGAACACTGAAGCTTTCTTT
d_call: .
clone_size: .
v_call: TRBV7-8
j_call: TRBJ1-1

cdr3_aa: CASREDRTSSYEQYF
cdr3_nt: TGCGCCAGCAGAGAAGACAGGACCAGCTCCTACGAGCAGTACTTC
d_call: .
clone_size: few
v_call: TRBV10-1
j_call: TRBJ2-7

cdr3_aa: CSVSAGVEKETQYF
cdr3_nt: TGCAGCGTCTCAGCGGGAGTGGAGAAAGAGACCCAGTACTTC
d_call: TRBD2
clone_size: .
v_call: TRBV29-1
j_call: TRBJ2-5

cdr3_aa: CASSLTGGVETQYF
cdr3_nt: TGTGCCAGCAGCTTAACAGGGGGAGTGGAGACCCAGTACTTC
d_call: .
clone_size: .
v_call: TRBV7-3
j_call: TRBJ2-5

cdr3_aa: CASSGGQGALVFSYEQYF
cdr3_nt: TGTGCCAGCAGTGGAGGACAGGGGGCGTTGGTATTCTCCTACGAGCAGTACTTC
d_call: TRBD1
clone_size: .
v_call: TRBV6-1
j_call: TRBJ2-7

cdr3_aa: CASSLGSTGAGNTIYF
cdr3_nt: TGTGCCAGCAGCTTAGGTTCGACAGGGGCCGGAAACACCATATATTTT
d_call: TRBD1
clone_size: .
v_call: TRBV7-2
j_call: TRBJ1-3

cdr3_aa: CSAETGVGGYTF
cdr3_nt: TGCAGCGCCGAGACAGGGGTTGGGGGCTACACCTTC
d_call: TRBD1
clone_size: few
v_call: TRBV29-1
j_call: TRBJ1-2

cdr3_aa: CASSLTGGTGNTIYF
cdr3_nt: TGTGCCAGCAGCTTAACTGGGGGAACTGGAAACACCATATATTTT
d_call: .
clone_size: .
v_call: TRBV7-2
j_call: TRBJ1-3

cdr3_aa: CASSLLSLGNTIYF
cdr3_nt: TGTGCCAGCAGCTTATTATCTCTAGGAAACACCATATATTTT
d_call: .
clone_size: .
v_call: TRBV11-3
j_call: TRBJ1-3

cdr3_aa: CASSQDSGMGLFF
cdr3_nt: TGCGCCAGCAGCCAAGACTCAGGCATGGGACTGTTTTTT
d_call: .
clone_size: few
v_call: TRBV4-3
j_call: TRBJ2-2

cdr3_aa: CASSQGTGQPQHF
cdr3_nt: TGCGCCAGCAGCCAGGGGACAGGTCAGCCCCAGCATTTT
d_call: TRBD1
clone_size: .
v_call: TRBV4-1
j_call: TRBJ1-5

cdr3_aa: CAWSVQENTEAFF
cdr3_nt: TGTGCCTGGAGTGTACAAGAGAACACTGAAGCTTTCTTT
d_call: .
clone_size: .
v_call: TRBV30
j_call: TRBJ1-1

cdr3_aa: CASSSGTGVDYTF
cdr3_nt: TGTGCCAGCAGTTCCGGGACAGGGGTCGACTACACCTTC
d_call: TRBD1
clone_size: .
v_call: TRBV7-8
j_call: TRBJ1-2

cdr3_aa: CASSFPGGGNYGYTF
cdr3_nt: TGTGCCAGCAGCTTTCCGGGTGGAGGAAACTATGGCTACACCTTC
d_call: .
clone_size: once
v_call: TRBV11-1
j_call: TRBJ1-2

cdr3_aa: CASIQPSEGNQPQHF
cdr3_nt: TGTGCCAGCATCCAACCCTCAGAGGGCAATCAGCCCCAGCATTTT
d_call: .
clone_size: .
v_call: TRBV21-1
j_call: TRBJ1-5

cdr3_aa: CASRPTSGRSYNEQFF
cdr3_nt: TGTGCCAGCAGACCCACTAGCGGGAGGTCTTACAATGAGCAGTTCTTC
d_call: TRBD2
clone_size: .
v_call: TRBV7-9
j_call: TRBJ2-1

cdr3_aa: CSIPGPDSPNTEAFF
cdr3_nt: TGCAGCATCCCCGGCCCCGACAGCCCGAACACTGAAGCTTTCTTT
d_call: .
clone_size: .
v_call: TRBV29-1
j_call: TRBJ1-1

cdr3_aa: CASRYGTSSEEQFF
cdr3_nt: TGTGCCAGCAGATACGGGACTAGCAGTGAAGAGCAGTTCTTC
d_call: TRBD2
clone_size: once
v_call: TRBV5-4
j_call: TRBJ2-1

cdr3_aa: CASSLQGAGNEQFF
cdr3_nt: TGTGCCAGCAGTTTACAAGGGGCGGGAAATGAGCAGTTCTTC
d_call: .
clone_size: .
v_call: TRBV27
j_call: TRBJ2-1

cdr3_aa: CASSDGTSGSDTQYF
cdr3_nt: TGTGCCAGCAGTGACGGGACTAGCGGGAGCGATACGCAGTATTTT
d_call: TRBD2
clone_size: .
v_call: TRBV6-4
j_call: TRBJ2-3

cdr3_aa: CASSVSTHLAGTDTQYF
cdr3_nt: TGTGCCAGCAGCGTATCAACCCATCTAGCGGGAACAGATACGCAGTATTTT
d_call: TRBD2
clone_size: .
v_call: TRBV9
j_call: TRBJ2-3

cdr3_aa: CASSFLAGGADEQFF
cdr3_nt: TGCGCCAGCAGTTTTCTAGCGGGAGGGGCGGATGAGCAGTTCTTC
d_call: TRBD2
clone_size: .
v_call: TRBV5-1
j_call: TRBJ2-1

cdr3_aa: CAWGQGANTEAFF
cdr3_nt: TGTGCCTGGGGCCAGGGGGCAAACACTGAAGCTTTCTTT
d_call: TRBD1
clone_size: .
v_call: TRBV30
j_call: TRBJ1-1

cdr3_aa: CASSRSGAYNEQFF
cdr3_nt: TGTGCCAGCAGCCGTAGCGGGGCCTACAATGAGCAGTTCTTC
d_call: TRBD2
clone_size: .
v_call: TRBV11-2
j_call: TRBJ2-1